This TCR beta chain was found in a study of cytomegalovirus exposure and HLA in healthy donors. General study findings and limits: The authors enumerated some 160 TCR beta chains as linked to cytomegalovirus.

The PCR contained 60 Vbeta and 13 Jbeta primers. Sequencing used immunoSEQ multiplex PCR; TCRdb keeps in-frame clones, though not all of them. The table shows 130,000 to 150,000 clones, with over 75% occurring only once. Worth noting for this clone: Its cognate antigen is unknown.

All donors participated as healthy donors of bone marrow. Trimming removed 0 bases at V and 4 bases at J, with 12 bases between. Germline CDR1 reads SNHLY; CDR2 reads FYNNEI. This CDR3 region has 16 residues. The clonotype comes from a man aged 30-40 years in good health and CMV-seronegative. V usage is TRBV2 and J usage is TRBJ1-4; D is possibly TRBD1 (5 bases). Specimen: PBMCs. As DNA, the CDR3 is TGTGCCAGCAGTGAAGCCTTAGGGGATTTTAATGAAAAACTGTTTTTT. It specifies CASSEALGDFNEKLFF. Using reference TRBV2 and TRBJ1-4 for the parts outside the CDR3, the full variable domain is EPEVTQTPSHQVTQMGQEVILRCVPISNHLYFYWYRQILGQKVEFLVSFYNNEISEKSEIFDDQFSVERPDGSNFTLKIRSTKLEDSAMYFCASSEALGDFNEKLFFGSGTQLSVL.